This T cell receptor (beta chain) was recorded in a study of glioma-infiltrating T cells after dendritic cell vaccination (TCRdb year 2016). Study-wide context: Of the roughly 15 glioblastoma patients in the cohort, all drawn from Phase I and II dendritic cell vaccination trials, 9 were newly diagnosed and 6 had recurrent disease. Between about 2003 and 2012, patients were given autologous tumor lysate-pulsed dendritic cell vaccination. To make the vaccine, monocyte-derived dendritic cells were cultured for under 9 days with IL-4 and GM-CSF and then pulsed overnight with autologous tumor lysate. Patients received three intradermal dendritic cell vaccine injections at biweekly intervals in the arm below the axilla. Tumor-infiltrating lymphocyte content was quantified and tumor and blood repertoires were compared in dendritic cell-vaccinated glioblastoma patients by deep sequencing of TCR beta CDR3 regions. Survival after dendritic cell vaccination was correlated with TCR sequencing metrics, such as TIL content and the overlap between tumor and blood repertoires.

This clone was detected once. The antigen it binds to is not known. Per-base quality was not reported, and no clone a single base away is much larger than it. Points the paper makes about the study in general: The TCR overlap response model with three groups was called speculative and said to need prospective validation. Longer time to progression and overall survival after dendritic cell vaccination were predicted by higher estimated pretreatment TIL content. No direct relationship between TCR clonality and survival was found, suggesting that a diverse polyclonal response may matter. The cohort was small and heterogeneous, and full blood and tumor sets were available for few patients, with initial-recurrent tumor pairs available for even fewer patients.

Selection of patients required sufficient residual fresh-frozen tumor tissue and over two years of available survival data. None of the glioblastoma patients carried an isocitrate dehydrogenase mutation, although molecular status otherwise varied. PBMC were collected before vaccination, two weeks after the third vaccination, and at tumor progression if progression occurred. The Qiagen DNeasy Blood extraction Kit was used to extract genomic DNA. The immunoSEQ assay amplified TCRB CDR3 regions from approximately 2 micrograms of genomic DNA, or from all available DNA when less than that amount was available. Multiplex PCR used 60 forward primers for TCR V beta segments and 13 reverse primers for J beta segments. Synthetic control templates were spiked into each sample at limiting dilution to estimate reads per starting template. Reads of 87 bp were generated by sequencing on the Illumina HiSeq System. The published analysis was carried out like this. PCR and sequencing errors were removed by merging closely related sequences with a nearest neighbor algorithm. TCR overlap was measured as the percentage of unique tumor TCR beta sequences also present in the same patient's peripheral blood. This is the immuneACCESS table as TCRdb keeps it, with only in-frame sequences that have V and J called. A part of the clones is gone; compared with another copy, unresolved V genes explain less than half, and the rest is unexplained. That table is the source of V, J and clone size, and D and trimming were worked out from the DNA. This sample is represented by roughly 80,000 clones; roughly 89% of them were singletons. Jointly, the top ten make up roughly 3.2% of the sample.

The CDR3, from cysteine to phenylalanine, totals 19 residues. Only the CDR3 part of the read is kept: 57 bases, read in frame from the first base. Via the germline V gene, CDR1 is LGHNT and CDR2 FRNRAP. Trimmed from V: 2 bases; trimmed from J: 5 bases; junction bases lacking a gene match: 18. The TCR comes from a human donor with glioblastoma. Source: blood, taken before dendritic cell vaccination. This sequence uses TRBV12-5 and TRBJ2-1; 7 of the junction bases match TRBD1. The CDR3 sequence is CASGLHPGGVLIGHNEQFF. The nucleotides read TGTGCTAGTGGTTTGCACCCAGGGGGAGTGCTCATTGGCCACAATGAGCAGTTCTTC.